Given below is one T cell receptor beta chain in context. This entry belongs to a study of T-cell reconstitution after alpha-beta-depleted transplantation in children. Preparation of the TCRbeta library involved a method that used unique molecular identifiers. TCRdb redid the calling of the PCR reads with MiXCR, one entry per CDR3 protein. The sample includes 350,000 to 400,000 distinct CDR3 sequences, 13% of them seen just once. The CDR3 runs 16 residues. V was pared by 9 bases and J by 1 base, with 19 bases between. Germline loops: CDR1 ENHRY, CDR2 SYGVKD. The gene calls are TRBV10-3 and TRBJ2-1; the D call may be TRBD1 or TRBD2 (5 bases each). The clonotype originates from a human donor who donated a stem cell graft to a child with Fanconi anemia. The sample was PBMCs, taken from the stem cell graft. In nucleotides, the CDR3 is TGTGCCATTGCTGGATCCGGGACGCAATCCTACAATGAGCAGTTCTTC. Translated, it gives CAIAGSGTQSYNEQFF.